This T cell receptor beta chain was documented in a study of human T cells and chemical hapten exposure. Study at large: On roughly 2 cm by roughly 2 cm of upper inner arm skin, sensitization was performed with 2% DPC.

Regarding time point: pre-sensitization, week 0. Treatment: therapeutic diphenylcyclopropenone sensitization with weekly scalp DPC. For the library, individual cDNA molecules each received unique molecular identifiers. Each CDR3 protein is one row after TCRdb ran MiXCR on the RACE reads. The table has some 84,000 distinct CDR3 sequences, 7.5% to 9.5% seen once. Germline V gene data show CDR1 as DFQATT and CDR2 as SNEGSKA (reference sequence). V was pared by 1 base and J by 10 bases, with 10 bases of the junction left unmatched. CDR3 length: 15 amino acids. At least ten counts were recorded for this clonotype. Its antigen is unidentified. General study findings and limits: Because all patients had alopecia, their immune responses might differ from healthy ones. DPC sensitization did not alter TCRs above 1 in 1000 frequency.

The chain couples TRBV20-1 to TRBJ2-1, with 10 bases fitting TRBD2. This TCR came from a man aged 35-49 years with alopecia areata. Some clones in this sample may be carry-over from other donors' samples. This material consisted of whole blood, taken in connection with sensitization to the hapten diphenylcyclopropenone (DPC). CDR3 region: CSARGTSGPMWEQFF. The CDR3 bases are TGCAGTGCTAGAGGGACTAGCGGTCCGATGTGGGAGCAGTTCTTC.